This T cell receptor (beta chain) was recovered during a study of T cells in Graves' hyperthyroidism and ophthalmopathy (dated by TCRdb to the late 2010s). Regarding the research as a whole: Peripheral blood was collected at initial diagnosis, before any treatment. TCR V-J signatures able to tell the groups apart were searched for in a discovery cohort of around 95 patients, of whom fewer than 45 had Graves' ophthalmopathy and some 60 had stable Graves' hyperthyroidism. Prospective prediction of ophthalmopathy was tested in an independent validation cohort consisting of some 19 hyperthyroidism patients and 15 to 17 patients who later progressed to ophthalmopathy. The 75 to 100 discovery patients were randomly divided into training and test sets at a 7:3 ratio. In about 6 Graves' hyperthyroidism patients, the study also compared T-cell repertoires from thyroid tissue with T-cell repertoires from blood. Once sampling was done, hyperthyroidism patients were given methimazole at a starting dose of 30 mg daily, whereas ophthalmopathy patients were given high-dose intravenous methylprednisolone. According to the paper, TCR Vbeta CDR3 sequencing was carried out on over 130 peripheral blood samples, which came from around 43 ophthalmopathy, around 74 hyperthyroidism and approximately 17 progressor patients. Study-level results and caveats: In validation, progression to ophthalmopathy was predicted by the model with nearly 71% sensitivity and 72% to 85% specificity, a median of roughly six months before onset. No statistical method was used to fix the sample size in advance, and group allocation was not hidden from the investigators. Most expanded thyroid clonotypes (frequency above 0.001) were also found in blood, which suggests that blood repertoires may mirror thyroid immune responses. In cross-validation, a model built on a 13 V-J signature told ophthalmopathy apart from stable hyperthyroidism with about 90% sensitivity and around 83% specificity, and in testing the same model reached 80%/75%.

In the ophthalmopathy patients, disease was moderately to severely active, with a Clinical Activity Score of 3 or more, a NOSPECS grade of 4 or more, and a duration of less than 3 months. The study excluded patients with uncontrolled infections, other autoimmune diseases, pregnancy or lactation. Clinical symptoms, serum thyroxine and TRAb, thyroid ultrasound, and orbital computed tomography formed the basis for the diagnoses. PBMCs were separated from 10 ml of fresh peripheral blood using Ficoll-Paque density gradient centrifugation. Total RNA was extracted with Trizol reagent, and quality was checked on an Agilent 2100 Bioanalyzer. Amplification of TCR beta CDR3 regions was carried out from RNA transcripts. A first-round RT-PCR of the TCR CDR3 used the HTBI primer set with the Qiagen OneStep RT-PCR kit. Libraries were constructed in a second round of multiplex PCR, after which size selection and purification were performed. Paired-end sequencing of the libraries was performed with 100 bp reads on an Illumina HiSeq2000. The study's own analysis went as follows. Raw data were processed with SOAPnuke, discarding reads with adapters, uncalled bases, mean Phred below 15, or no exact constant-primer or identifier match. High-quality paired reads were merged using COPE v1.2.5, and each unique nucleotide sequence was defined as a clonotype. Clonotypes were aligned to IMGT TRBV, TRBD and TRBJ reference segments using MiTCR v1.1. Analysis was restricted to V-J combinations with a frequency above 0.0001, which covered roughly 99% of repertoires. The TCS score was defined as the ratio of F50 (clonal expansion) to E x V (chaos), calculated using BLOSUM62-based TCRdist between CDR3 peptides within each V-J. Welch's t-statistics and random forest reduced 500 to 650 V-J features to under 15, which were used in a naive Bayes classifier (R e1071). The public sequencing data were trimmed at Q25 with fastp and processed into clonotypes with MiXCR by TCRdb, which kept only in-frame beta chains. Here each entry gathers all rows of one CDR3 protein and keeps the most common genes and DNA. V and J calls and clone size were set by TCRdb, not the authors. The sample data list about 640,000 distinct CDR3 sequences, and around 20% of these were observed just once. Under 35% of the sample goes to the ten largest clones.

Notes on this clonotype: The antigen it recognizes is unknown. No much larger clonotype is one base removed from it; base qualities were not supplied.

Inclusive of the bounding cysteine and phenylalanine, the CDR3 is 15 residues long. The kept DNA is CDR3 alone, 45 bases in frame from the first base. The germline ends are 19 bases apart after V is trimmed by 5 bases and J by 5 bases. As encoded in the germline V gene, CDR1 is SNHLY while CDR2 is FYNNEI. This clonotype was sampled from a man under 40 with Graves' ophthalmopathy. Sequencing was done on a sample of blood. Rearrangement joined TRBV2 to TRBJ2-7; the D segment may tentatively be TRBD1 or TRBD2, each giving 6 matched bases. The CDR3 sequence is CASSFSTGLRDEQYF. The nucleotides read TGTGCCAGCAGTTTCTCGACAGGACTACGCGACGAGCAGTACTTC.